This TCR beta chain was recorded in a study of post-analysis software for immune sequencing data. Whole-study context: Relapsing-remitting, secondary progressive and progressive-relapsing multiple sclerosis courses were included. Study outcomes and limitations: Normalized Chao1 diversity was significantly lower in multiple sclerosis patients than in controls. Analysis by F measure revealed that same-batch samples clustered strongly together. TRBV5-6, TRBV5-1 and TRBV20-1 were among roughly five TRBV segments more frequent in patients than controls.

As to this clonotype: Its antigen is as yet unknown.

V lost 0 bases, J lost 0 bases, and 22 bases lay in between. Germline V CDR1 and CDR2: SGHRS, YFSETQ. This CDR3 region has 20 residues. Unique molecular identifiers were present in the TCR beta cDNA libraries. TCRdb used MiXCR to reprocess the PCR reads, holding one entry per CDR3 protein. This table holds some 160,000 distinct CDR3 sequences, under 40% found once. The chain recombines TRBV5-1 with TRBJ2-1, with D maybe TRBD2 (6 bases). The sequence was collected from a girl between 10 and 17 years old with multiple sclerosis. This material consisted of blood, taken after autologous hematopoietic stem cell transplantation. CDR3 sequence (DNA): TGCGCCAGCAGCTTGGGTGGTACGGCGAGCGGGCCGAGCTCCTACAATGAGCAGTTCTTC. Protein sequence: CASSLGGTASGPSSYNEQFF.